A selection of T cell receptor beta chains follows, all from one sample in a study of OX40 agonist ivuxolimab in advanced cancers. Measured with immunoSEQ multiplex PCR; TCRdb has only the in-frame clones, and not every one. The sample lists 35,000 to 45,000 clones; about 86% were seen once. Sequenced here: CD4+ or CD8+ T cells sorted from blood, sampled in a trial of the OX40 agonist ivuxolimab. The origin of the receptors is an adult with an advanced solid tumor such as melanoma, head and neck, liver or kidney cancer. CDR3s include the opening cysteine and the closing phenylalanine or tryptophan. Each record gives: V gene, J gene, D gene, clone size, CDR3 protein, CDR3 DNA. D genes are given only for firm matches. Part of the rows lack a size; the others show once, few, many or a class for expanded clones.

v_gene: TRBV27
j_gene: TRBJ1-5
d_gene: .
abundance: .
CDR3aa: CASSLGANQPQHF
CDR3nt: TGTGCCAGCAGTTTAGGGGCCAATCAGCCCCAGCATTTT

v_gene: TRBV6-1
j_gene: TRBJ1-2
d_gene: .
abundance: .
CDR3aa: CASSSTWGDYGYTF
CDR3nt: TGTGCCAGCAGTTCGACATGGGGGGACTATGGCTACACCTTC

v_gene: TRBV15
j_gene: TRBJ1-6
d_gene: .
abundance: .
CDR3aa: CATSRAGVNSPLHF
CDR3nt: TGTGCCACCAGCAGAGCAGGGGTTAATTCACCCCTCCACTTT

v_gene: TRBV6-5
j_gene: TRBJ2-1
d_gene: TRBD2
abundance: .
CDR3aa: CASSYPSGGHNEQFF
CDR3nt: TGTGCCAGCAGTTACCCCAGCGGGGGTCACAATGAGCAGTTCTTC

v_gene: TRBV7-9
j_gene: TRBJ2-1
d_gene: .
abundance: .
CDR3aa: CASSLAFNEQFF
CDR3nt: TGTGCCAGCAGCTTAGCGTTTAATGAGCAGTTCTTC

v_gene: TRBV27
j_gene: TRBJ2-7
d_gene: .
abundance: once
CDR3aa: CASSLASLGLYEQYF
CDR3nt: TGTGCCAGCAGTTTGGCCAGTCTAGGCCTCTACGAGCAGTACTTC

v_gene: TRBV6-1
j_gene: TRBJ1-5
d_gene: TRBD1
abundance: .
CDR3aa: CASSWGQKQPQHF
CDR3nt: TGTGCCAGCAGCTGGGGACAGAAACAGCCCCAGCATTTT

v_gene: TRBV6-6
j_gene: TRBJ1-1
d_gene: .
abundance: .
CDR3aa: CASCFGRNTEAFF
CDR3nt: TGTGCCAGCTGTTTCGGACGTAACACTGAAGCTTTCTTT

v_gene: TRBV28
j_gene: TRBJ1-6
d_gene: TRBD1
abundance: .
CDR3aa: CASRVTHRGGSPLHF
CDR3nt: TGTGCCAGCAGAGTTACCCACAGGGGGGGTTCACCCCTCCACTTT

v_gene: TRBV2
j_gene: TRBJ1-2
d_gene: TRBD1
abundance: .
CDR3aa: CAVHRGIYTF
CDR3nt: TGTGCCGTCCACAGGGGAATCTACACCTTC

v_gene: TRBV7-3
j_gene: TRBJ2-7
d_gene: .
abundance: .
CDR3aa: CASSLGIGDSYEQYF
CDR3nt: TGTGCCAGCAGCTTAGGTATAGGGGACTCCTACGAGCAGTACTTC

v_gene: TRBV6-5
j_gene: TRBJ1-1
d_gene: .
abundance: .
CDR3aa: CASSYSPDGREAFF
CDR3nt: TGTGCCAGCAGTTACTCTCCAGACGGGCGCGAAGCTTTCTTT